This record covers a single T cell receptor (beta chain). Antigen specificity is unknown. Building the TCR beta libraries relied on iRepertoire HTBI primers, and CDR3 regions underwent Arm-PCR. TCRdb re-analysed the multiplex PCR reads in MiXCR, keeping a single row per CDR3 protein. The repertoire includes 530,000 or so distinct CDR3 sequences, 15% to 20% of them detected once, and approximately 12% sits in the top ten. The germline gives CDR1 LGHDT, CDR2 YNNKEL (reference sequence). The CDR3 covers 12 residues. The V and J ends lost 4 bases and 7 bases respectively, with 10 bases between them. This specimen comes from a study of regulatory T cells in long-lasting Graves disease. Overall study context: Graves' patients, diagnosed recently, had received antithyroid drugs under 3 months.

This sample's time point: newly diagnosed GD, antithyroid drugs for less than 3 months. From PBMCs, RNA was extracted and then used to make the TCR library. Whole-study results and caveats: There were preferences for TRBV28, TRBJ1-2 and TRBJ2-5 in persistent disease.

These same records also appear under a second study, on T cells in Graves' hyperthyroidism and ophthalmopathy. This second report adds: Patients were excluded for uncontrolled infection, other autoimmune disease, pregnancy or lactation. Most thyroid clonotypes with frequency above 0.001 were detected in blood.

J is TRBJ1-1 and V is TRBV3-1; tentatively, D is TRBD1 (6 bases). The sample here was peripheral blood mononuclear cells (PBMCs), taken at new diagnosis, from a patient treated with antithyroid drugs. The clonotype was recovered from a man between 18 and 29 years old with Graves disease. The CDR3 coding sequence is TGTGCCAGCAGCCCGGGACATCGTGAAGCTTTCTTT. Amino acid sequence: CASSPGHREAFF.